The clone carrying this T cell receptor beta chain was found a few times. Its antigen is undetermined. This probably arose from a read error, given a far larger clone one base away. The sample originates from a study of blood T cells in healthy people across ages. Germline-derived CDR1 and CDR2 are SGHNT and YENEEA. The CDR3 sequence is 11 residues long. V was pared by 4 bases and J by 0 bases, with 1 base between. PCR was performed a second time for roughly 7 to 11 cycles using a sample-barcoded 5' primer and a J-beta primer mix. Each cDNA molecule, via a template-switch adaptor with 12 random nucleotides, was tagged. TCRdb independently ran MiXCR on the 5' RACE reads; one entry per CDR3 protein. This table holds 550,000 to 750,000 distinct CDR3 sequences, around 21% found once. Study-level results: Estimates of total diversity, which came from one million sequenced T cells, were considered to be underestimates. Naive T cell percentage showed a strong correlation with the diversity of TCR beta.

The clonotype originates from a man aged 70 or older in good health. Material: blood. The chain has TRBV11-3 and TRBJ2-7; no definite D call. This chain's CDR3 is CASSCSYEQYF. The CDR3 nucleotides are TGTGCCAGCAGCTGCTCCTACGAGCAGTACTTC.